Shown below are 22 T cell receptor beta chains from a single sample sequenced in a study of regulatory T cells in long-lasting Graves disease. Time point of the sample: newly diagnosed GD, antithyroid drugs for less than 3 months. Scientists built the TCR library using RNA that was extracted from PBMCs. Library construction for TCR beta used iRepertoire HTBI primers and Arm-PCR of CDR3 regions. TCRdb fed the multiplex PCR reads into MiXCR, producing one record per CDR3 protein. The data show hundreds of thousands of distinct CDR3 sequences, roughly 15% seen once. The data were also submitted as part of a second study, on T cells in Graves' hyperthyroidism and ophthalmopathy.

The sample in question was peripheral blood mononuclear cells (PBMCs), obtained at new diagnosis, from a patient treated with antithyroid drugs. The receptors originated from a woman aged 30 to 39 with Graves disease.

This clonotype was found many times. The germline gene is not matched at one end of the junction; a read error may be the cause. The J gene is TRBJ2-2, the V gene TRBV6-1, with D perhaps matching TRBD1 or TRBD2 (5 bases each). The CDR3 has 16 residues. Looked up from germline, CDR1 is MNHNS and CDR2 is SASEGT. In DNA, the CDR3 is TGTGCCAGCAGGGGGGTTGGCGCCCCGAATACCGGGGAGCTGTTTTTT. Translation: CASRGVGAPNTGELFF.

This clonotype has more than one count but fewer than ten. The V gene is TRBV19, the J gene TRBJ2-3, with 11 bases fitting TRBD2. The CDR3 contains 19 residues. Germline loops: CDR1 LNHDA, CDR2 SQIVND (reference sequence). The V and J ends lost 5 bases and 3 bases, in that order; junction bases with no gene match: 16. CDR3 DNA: TGTGCCAGTAGTCCGCGACAGGCCTCGGGACTAGCGGTTACAGATACGCAGTATTTT. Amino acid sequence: CASSPRQASGLAVTDTQYF.

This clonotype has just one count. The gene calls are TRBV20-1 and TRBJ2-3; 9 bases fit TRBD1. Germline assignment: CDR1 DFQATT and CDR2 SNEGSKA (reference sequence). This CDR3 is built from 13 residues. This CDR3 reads CRPYRQGADTQYF. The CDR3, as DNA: TGCAGGCCTTACAGACAGGGGGCAGATACGCAGTATTTT.

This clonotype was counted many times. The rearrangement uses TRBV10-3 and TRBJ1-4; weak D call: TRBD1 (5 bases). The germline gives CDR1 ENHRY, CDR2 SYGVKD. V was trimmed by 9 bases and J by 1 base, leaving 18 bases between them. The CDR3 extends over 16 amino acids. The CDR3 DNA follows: TGTGCCATAGGGTTACGGGGCGGAGAAACTAATGAAAAACTGTTTTTT. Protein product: CAIGLRGGETNEKLFF.

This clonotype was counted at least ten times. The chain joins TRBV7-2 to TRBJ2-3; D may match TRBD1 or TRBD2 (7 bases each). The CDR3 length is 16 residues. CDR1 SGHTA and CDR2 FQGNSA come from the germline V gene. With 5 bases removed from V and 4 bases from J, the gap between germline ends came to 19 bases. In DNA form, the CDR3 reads TGTGCCAGCAGCACACGATCAGGGGGGGGGGCAGATACGCAGTATTTT. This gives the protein CASSTRSGGGADTQYF.

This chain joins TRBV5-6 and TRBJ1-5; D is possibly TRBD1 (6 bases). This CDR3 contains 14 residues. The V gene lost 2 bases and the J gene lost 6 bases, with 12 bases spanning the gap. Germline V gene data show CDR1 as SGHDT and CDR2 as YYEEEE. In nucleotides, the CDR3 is TGTGCCAGCAGCTTACAGGGTTCTCCTCAGCCCCAGCATTTT. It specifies CASSLQGSPQPQHF.

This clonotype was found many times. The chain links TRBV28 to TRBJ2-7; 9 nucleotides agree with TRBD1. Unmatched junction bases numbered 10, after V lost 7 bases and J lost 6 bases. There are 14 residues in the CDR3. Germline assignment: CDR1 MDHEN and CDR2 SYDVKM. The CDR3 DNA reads TGTGCCAGCACTAGGGACAGGGTCAATCGCGAGCAGTACTTC. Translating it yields CASTRDRVNREQYF.

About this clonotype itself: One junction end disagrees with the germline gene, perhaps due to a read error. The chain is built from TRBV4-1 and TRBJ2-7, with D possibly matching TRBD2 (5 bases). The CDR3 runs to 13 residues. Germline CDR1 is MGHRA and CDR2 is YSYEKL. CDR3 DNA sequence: TGTGCCAGCAGCCAAGCTAGCACCTACGAGCAGTACTTC. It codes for CASSQASTYEQYF.

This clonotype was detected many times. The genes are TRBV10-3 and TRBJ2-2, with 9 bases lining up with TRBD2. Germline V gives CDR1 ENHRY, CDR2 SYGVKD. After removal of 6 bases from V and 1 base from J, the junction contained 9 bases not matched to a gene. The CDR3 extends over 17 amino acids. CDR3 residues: CAIRRRLAGRNTGELFF. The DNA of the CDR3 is TGTGCCATCAGACGCAGGCTAGCGGGACGGAACACCGGGGAGCTGTTTTTT.

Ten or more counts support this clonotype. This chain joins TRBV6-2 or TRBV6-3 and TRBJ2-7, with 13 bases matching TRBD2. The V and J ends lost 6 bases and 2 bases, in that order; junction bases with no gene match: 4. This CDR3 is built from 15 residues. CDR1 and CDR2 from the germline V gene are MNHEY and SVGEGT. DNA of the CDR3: TGTGCCAGCAGAAGGACTAGCGGGAGCGCCTACGAGCAGTACTTC. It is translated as CASRRTSGSAYEQYF.

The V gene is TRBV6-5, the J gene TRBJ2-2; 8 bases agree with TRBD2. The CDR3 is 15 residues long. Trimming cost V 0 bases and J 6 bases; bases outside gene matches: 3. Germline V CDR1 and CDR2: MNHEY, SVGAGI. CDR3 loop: CASSYSGGRSGELFF. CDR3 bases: TGTGCCAGCAGTTACTCCGGCGGGAGGTCCGGGGAGCTGTTTTTT.

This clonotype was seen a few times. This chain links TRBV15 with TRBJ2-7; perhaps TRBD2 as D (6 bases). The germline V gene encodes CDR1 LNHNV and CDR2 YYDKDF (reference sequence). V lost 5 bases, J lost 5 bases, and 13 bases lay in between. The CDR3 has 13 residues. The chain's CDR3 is CATSFLGGNEQYF. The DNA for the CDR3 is TGTGCCACCAGCTTCCTTGGGGGGAACGAGCAGTACTTC.

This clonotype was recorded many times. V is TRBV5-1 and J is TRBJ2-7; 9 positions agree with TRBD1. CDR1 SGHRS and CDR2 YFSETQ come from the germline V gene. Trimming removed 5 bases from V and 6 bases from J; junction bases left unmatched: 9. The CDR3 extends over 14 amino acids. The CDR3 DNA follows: TGCGCCAGCAGTGTGGGACAGGGTCGCCCCGAGCAGTACTTC. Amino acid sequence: CASSVGQGRPEQYF.

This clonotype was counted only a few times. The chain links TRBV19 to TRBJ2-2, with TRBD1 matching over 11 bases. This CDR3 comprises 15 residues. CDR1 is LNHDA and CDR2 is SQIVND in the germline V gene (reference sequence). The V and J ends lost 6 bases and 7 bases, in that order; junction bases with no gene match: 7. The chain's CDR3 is CASRRGQGAIGELFF. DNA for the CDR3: TGTGCCAGTAGGAGAGGACAGGGGGCGATCGGGGAGCTGTTTTTT.

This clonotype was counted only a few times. CDR3 protein: CASSPGQVGQPQHF. The CDR3 region has the DNA TGTGCCAGCTCACCTGGACAGGTTGGTCAGCCCCAGCATTTT. V is TRBV18 and J is TRBJ1-5; 7 bases agree with TRBD1. This CDR3 spans 14 amino acids. Germline V gene lookup returns CDR1 KGHSH and CDR2 LQKENI. Trimming cost V 3 bases and J 6 bases; bases outside gene matches: 5.

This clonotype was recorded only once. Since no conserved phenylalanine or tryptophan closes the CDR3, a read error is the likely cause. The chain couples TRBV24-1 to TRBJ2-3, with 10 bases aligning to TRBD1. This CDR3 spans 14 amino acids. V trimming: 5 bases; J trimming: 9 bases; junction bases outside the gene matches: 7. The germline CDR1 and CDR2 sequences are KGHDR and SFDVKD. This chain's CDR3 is CATSGTGGTKTQYL. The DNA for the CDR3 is TGTGCCACCAGTGGGACAGGGGGGACAAAGACGCAGTATCTT.

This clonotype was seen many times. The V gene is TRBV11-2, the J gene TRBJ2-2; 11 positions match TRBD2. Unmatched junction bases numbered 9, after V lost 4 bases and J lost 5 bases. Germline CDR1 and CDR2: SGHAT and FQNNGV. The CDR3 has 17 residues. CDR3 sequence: CASSSAALAGGTGELFF. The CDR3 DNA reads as TGTGCCAGCAGCTCCGCCGCGCTAGCGGGAGGTACCGGGGAGCTGTTTTTT.

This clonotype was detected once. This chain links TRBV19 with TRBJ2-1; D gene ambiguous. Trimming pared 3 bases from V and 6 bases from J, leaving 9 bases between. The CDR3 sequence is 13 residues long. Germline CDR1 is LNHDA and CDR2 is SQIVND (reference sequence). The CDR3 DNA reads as TGTGCCAGTAGTATTCTTGGCAGCAATGAGCAGTTCTTC. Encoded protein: CASSILGSNEQFF.

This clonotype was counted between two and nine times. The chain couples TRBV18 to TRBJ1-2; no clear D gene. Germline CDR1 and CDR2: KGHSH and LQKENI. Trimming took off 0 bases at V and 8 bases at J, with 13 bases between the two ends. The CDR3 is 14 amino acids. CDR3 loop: CASSPPAGNDGYTF. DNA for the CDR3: TGTGCCAGCTCACCACCGGCGGGGAACGACGGCTACACCTTC. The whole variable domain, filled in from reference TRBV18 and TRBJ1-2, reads NAGVMQNPRHLVRRRGQEARLRCSPMKGHSHVYWYRQLPEEGLKFMVYLQKENIIDESGMPKERFSAEFPKEGPSILRIQQVVRGDSAAYFCASSPPAGNDGYTFGSGTRLTVV.

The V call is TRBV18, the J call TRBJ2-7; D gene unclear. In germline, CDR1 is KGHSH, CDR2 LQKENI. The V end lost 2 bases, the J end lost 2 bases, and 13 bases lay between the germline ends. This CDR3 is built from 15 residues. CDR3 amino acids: CASSPMGTIAYEQYF. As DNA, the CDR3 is TGTGCCAGCTCACCAATGGGAACTATCGCCTACGAGCAGTACTTC.

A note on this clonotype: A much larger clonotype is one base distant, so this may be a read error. The CDR3 DNA is TGTGCCACCAGTAAAACGCCCGGGACTAGCGGGTACAATGAGCAGCTCTTC. Translated, it gives CATSKTPGTSGYNEQLF. The V and J genes are TRBV24-1 and TRBJ2-1; 12 positions agree with TRBD2. Germline loops: CDR1 KGHDR, CDR2 SFDVKD. The CDR3 is made up of 17 amino acids.

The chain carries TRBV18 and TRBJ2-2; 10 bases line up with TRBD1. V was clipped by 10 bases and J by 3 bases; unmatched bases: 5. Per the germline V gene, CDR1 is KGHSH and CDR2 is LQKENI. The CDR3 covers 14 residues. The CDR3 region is CATHGTGDTGELFF. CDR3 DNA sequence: TGTGCCACTCACGGGACAGGGGACACCGGGGAGCTGTTTTTT.